The 26 T cell receptor beta chains below come from one sample, sequenced in a study of high-grade serous ovarian cancer treatment subgroups. Method: immunoSEQ multiplex PCR; TCRdb's copy keeps in-frame clones and lacks some. The data contain around 4,500 clones, 70% to 80% of them singletons. Tumor samples were obtained before definitive surgery or chemotherapy. The sequenced material came from tumor tissue. These receptors all stem from a human donor with high-grade serous ovarian cancer.

Note on this clone: Germline is not matched at one junction end, which may reflect a read error. The chain joins TRBV10-3 to TRBJ2-1, with TRBD1 identical over 7 bases. CDR3 length: 15 residues. The germline V gene encodes CDR1 ENHRY and CDR2 SYGVKD. The CDR3 DNA follows: TGTGCCATCAGCGAGTCAAACAGGGGTCTGAATGAGCAGTTCTTC. Translating gives CAISESNRGLNEQFF.

This chain links TRBV27 with TRBJ2-7; 8 bases align to TRBD1. The length of the CDR3 is 15 residues. Germline values: CDR1 MNHEY, CDR2 SMNVEV (reference sequence). J lost 4 bases, V lost 5 bases, and 10 bases had no gene match. The CDR3 DNA follows: TGTGCCAGCAGTGGCTTTGGGACAGGATTTTACGAGCAGTACTTC. This sequence encodes CASSGFGTGFYEQYF.

This clone came up a few times. The rearrangement uses TRBV7-6 and TRBJ2-7; 8 nucleotides match TRBD1. Germline V gene sequence: CDR1 SGHVS, CDR2 FNYEAQ. The junction had 8 bases not matched to a gene; V was cut back by 4 bases and J by 3 bases. This CDR3 is built from 15 residues. The CDR3 here is CASSSRTGFDYEQYF. The CDR3 DNA reads as TGTGCCAGCAGCTCCCGGACAGGGTTTGACTACGAGCAGTACTTC.

This clone came up a few times. This chain connects TRBV5-8 to TRBJ2-1, with TRBD2 matching over 13 bases. The CDR3 runs 15 residues. Germline-derived CDR1 and CDR2 are SGHTS and YDEGEE. J was trimmed by 4 bases and V by 5 bases; bases with no gene match: 3. DNA for the CDR3: TGTGCCAGCAGGCGGGGACTAGCGGGGTACAATGAGCAGTTCTTC. Its protein product is CASRRGLAGYNEQFF.

The rearrangement uses TRBV28 and TRBJ2-5; D is perhaps TRBD2 (6 bases). Germline CDR1 reads MDHEN; CDR2 reads SYDVKM. The V end lost 4 bases, the J end lost 5 bases, and 17 bases lay between the germline ends. The CDR3 is 15 amino acids. The CDR3, as DNA: TGTGCCAGCAGTTCCACTCTAGCGCCGGGGGAGACCCAGTACTTC. It specifies CASSSTLAPGETQYF.

V gene TRBV27 combines with J gene TRBJ1-2; D not resolved. The CDR3 totals 16 residues. CDR1 is MNHEY, CDR2 SMNVEV, per germline (reference sequence). Trimming removed 0 bases from V and 8 bases from J, with 19 bases in between. As DNA, the CDR3 is TGTGCCAGCAGTTTATCCCAACGGTCCGGTTTGCGGGGCTACACCTTC. This translates into CASSLSQRSGLRGYTF.

The gene calls are TRBV10-3 and TRBJ1-1; 7 positions match TRBD1. This CDR3 region has 14 residues. The ends lost 5 bases at V and 0 bases at J; junction bases unmatched: 3. Germline V gene data show CDR1 as ENHRY and CDR2 as SYGVKD. The CDR3 DNA reads TGTGCCATCAGTAAGACAGGGCTGAACACTGAAGCTTTCTTT. Residues: CAISKTGLNTEAFF.

The chain uses TRBV19 and TRBJ2-1; possibly TRBD2 for D (6 bases). V dropped 6 bases and J dropped 5 bases, with 17 bases sitting between them. Germline assignment: CDR1 LNHDA and CDR2 SQIVND (reference sequence). The CDR3 has 15 residues. Here the CDR3 DNA reads TGTGCCAGTAGGGGTCCCTTGGGACTTAACAATGAGCAGTTCTTC. Translated, it gives CASRGPLGLNNEQFF.

This sequence joins TRBV7-2 and TRBJ2-1; TRBD2 matches at 9 bases. The CDR3 is 17 amino acids. From germline, CDR1 is SGHTA and CDR2 FQGNSA. V lost 4 bases to trimming and J lost 0 bases; unmatched junction nucleotides: 7. CDR3 amino acids: CASSSGGGRASYNEQFF. CDR3 sequence (DNA): TGTGCCAGCAGCTCCGGGGGCGGGAGGGCCTCCTACAATGAGCAGTTCTTC.

The chain is built from TRBV29-1 and TRBJ1-1, with TRBD1 as a possible D gene (6 bases). The CDR3 has 14 amino acids. Germline CDR1 and CDR2: SQVTM and ANQGSEA. V lost 4 bases to trimming and J lost 1 base, with 13 bases between them. CDR3 amino acids: CSVGGTTRNTEAFF. The CDR3 nucleotides read TGCAGCGTTGGAGGGACAACAAGGAACACTGAAGCTTTCTTT.

This chain uses TRBV6-1 with TRBJ2-7; tentatively, D is TRBD2 (5 bases). This CDR3 comprises 15 residues. Trimming left V 4 bases short and J 0 bases short, with 13 bases between. Germline assignment: CDR1 MNHNS and CDR2 SASEGT. Here the CDR3 reads CASSVLLGSSYEQYF. CDR3 in DNA: TGTGCCAGCAGTGTCCTACTTGGGAGCTCCTACGAGCAGTACTTC.

Remarks on this clone: Relative to the germline gene, one junction end is altered; a read error may explain this. V and J are TRBV5-3 and TRBJ1-1; D is uncertain. TRBV5-3 is filed as an ORF, its function uncertain. CDR3 length: 12 amino acids. The CDR3 spells CASSFSETEAFF. CDR3 sequence (DNA): TGTGCCAGCAGCTTTAGTGAGACTGAAGCTTTCTTT.

The chain is built from TRBV5-4 and TRBJ1-5; D remains ambiguous. Germline values: CDR1 SGHNT, CDR2 YYREEE (reference sequence). V was trimmed by 4 bases and J by 1 base, leaving 15 bases between them. The CDR3 covers 16 residues. CDR3 nucleotide sequence: TGTGCCAGCAGCCTCCAATTGGCGCGCAGCAATCAGCCCCAGCATTTT. This translates into CASSLQLARSNQPQHF.

V is TRBV5-4 and J is TRBJ1-4; tentatively, D is TRBD1 (6 bases). This CDR3 has 15 amino acids. Germline V gene data show CDR1 as SGHNT and CDR2 as YYREEE (reference sequence). V dropped 4 bases and J dropped 4 bases, with 14 bases sitting between them. As DNA, the CDR3 is TGTGCCAGCAGCCCCAACAGGGCCCTTAATGAAAAACTGTTTTTT. Its translation is CASSPNRALNEKLFF.

The V and J genes are TRBV4-2 and TRBJ2-3; the D gene is possibly TRBD2 (6 bases). This CDR3 has 14 amino acids. Germline-derived CDR1 and CDR2 are LGHNA and YNFKEQ. V was pared by 8 bases and J by 4 bases, with 16 bases between. The CDR3, as DNA: TGTGCCAGCTCGGGACTCGACGGACCAGATACGCAGTATTTT. This encodes CASSGLDGPDTQYF.

This clone was detected a few times. The chain employs TRBV10-3 and TRBJ1-6; 7 nucleotides line up with TRBD1. Germline CDR1 ENHRY, CDR2 SYGVKD. V dropped 8 bases and J dropped 0; count of bases not matched to a gene: 10. The CDR3 length is 17 residues. The CDR3 DNA sequence: TGTGCCATCGGAGACAGGGAAGAGAGCTCCTATAATTCACCCCTCCACTTT. It codes for CAIGDREESSYNSPLHF.

This clone was detected a few times. The V and J genes are TRBV5-1 and TRBJ2-3; 9 bases are shared with TRBD1. The germline V gene encodes CDR1 SGHRS and CDR2 YFSETQ. The V segment lost 0 bases and the J segment 6 bases; nucleotides outside the gene matches: 8. The CDR3 spans 16 residues. CDR3 nucleotides: TGCGCCAGCAGCTTGGTCTCAGGGACAGGGACGGATACGCAGTATTTT. Its translation: CASSLVSGTGTDTQYF.

The chain couples TRBV15 to TRBJ1-1; 7 bases are a match to TRBD1. The CDR3 contains 14 residues. CDR1 is LNHNV, CDR2 YYDKDF, per germline (reference sequence). V was pared by 5 bases and J by 1 base, with 4 bases of the junction left unmatched. CDR3 loop: CATSYRQGNTEAFF. DNA of the CDR3: TGTGCCACCAGCTATCGACAGGGGAACACTGAAGCTTTCTTT.

The rearrangement links TRBV6-1 to TRBJ1-2; weak D call: TRBD1 (6 bases). The CDR3 length is 14 residues. Germline V CDR1 and CDR2: MNHNS, SASEGT. V was clipped by 7 bases and J by 5 bases, with 17 bases between them. The CDR3 sequence: CASKLAGAMYGYTF. The CDR3, as DNA: TGTGCCAGCAAGTTGGCAGGGGCAATGTATGGCTACACCTTC.

The rearrangement links TRBV7-2 to TRBJ2-7; possibly TRBD1 for D (6 bases). Trimming stripped 4 bases from V and 6 bases from J, with 16 bases between. The CDR3 has 14 amino acids. From germline, CDR1 is SGHTA and CDR2 FQGNSA. The CDR3 sequence: CASSSSGPQGEQYV. The DNA of the CDR3 is TGTGCCAGCAGCTCCTCCGGGCCACAGGGCGAGCAGTACGTC.

This rearrangement joins TRBV7-9 to TRBJ1-1; maybe TRBD1 (5 bases). The CDR3 is 12 amino acids. Germline values: CDR1 SEHNR, CDR2 FQNEAQ (reference sequence). V shed 1 base and J shed 7 bases, with 7 bases lying between them. In nucleotides, the CDR3 is TGTGCCAGCAGCTTAGTAGACAGTGAAGCTTTCTTT. It translates to CASSLVDSEAFF.

The rearrangement joins TRBV28 to TRBJ2-1; weak D call: TRBD1 (6 bases). Germline V gene sequence: CDR1 MDHEN, CDR2 SYDVKM. Trimming removed 5 bases from V and 0 bases from J, with 11 bases in between. The CDR3 is 15 residues long. In DNA form, the CDR3 reads TGTGCCAGCAGTCTGGACAGTCTCTCCTACAATGAGCAGTTCTTC. Translation: CASSLDSLSYNEQFF.

On this clone itself: Because it lacks the conserved phenylalanine or tryptophan at the end, this CDR3 is likely a read error. The DNA is left out, because the CDR3 cannot be placed on it with certainty; the CDR3 is given as TCRdb lists it. The rearrangement joins TRBV7-6 to TRBJ2-7. Germline V gene data show CDR1 as SGHVS and CDR2 as FNYEAQ. The CDR3 spans 13 residues, counting both ends. The chain's CDR3 is CASSLDLSSPHQL.

CDR3 in amino acids: CASSQIQSGEQFF. The CDR3 DNA reads as TGTGCCAGCAGCCAAATTCAGAGTGGTGAGCAGTTCTTC. The chain joins TRBV16 to TRBJ2-1; D unclear. CDR3 size: 13 residues. Trimming cost V 2 bases and J 9 bases, with 11 bases left between them. CDR1 and CDR2 from the germline V gene are KGHSY and FQNENV.

This clone was counted a few times. The chain is built from TRBV27 and TRBJ1-5; D uncertain. Germline V gene sequence: CDR1 MNHEY, CDR2 SMNVEV (reference sequence). The CDR3 is 14 residues long. The V end was cut by 3 bases, the J end by 0 bases, with 6 bases between. CDR3 amino acids: CASSFMGSNQPQHF. In DNA form, the CDR3 reads TGTGCCAGCAGTTTCATGGGTAGCAATCAGCCCCAGCATTTT.

The chain employs TRBV19 and TRBJ1-5; perhaps TRBD1 as D (5 bases). Per the germline V gene, CDR1 is LNHDA and CDR2 is SQIVND (reference sequence). V was pared by 4 bases and J by 7 bases, with 14 bases between. The CDR3 is made up of 14 amino acids. CDR3 region: CASSTAGGGQPQHF. In DNA form, the CDR3 reads TGTGCCAGTAGTACAGCGGGGGGTGGGCAGCCCCAGCATTTT.